A selection of T cell receptor beta chains follows, all from one sample in a study of T-cell reconstitution after alpha-beta-depleted transplantation in children. Via MiXCR, TCRdb re-called the PCR reads, giving one row per CDR3 protein. The sample consists of hundreds of thousands of distinct CDR3 sequences, 7% to 9% of them appearing once. Sequenced here: PBMCs, mostly from graft donor cells, sampled 360 days after TCRalphabeta/CD19-depleted stem cell transplant. Receptors originate from a male patient aged 2-10 years who had a stem cell transplant for acute myeloid leukemia, so the T cells may come from the graft donor. Each CDR3 is given with its conserved first and last residue. Each record gives: CDR3 protein, CDR3 DNA, clone size, V gene, D gene, J gene. D genes are given only for firm matches. Expanded clones are given a class, and other clones once, few, many or no size at all.

CDR3aa: CASSFGASGSETQYF; CDR3nt: TGTGCCAGCAGTTTCGGGGCTAGCGGGAGCGAGACCCAGTACTTC; abundance: few; v_gene: TRBV12-3/TRBV12-4; d_gene: TRBD2; j_gene: TRBJ2-5
CDR3aa: CASSGPGKGEQFF; CDR3nt: TGTGCCAGCAGCGGCCCTGGGAAGGGTGAGCAGTTCTTC; abundance: -; v_gene: TRBV7-9; d_gene: -; j_gene: TRBJ2-1
CDR3aa: CASRKERTGRETQYF; CDR3nt: TGCGCCAGCAGAAAAGAACGGACAGGGAGGGAGACCCAGTACTTC; abundance: -; v_gene: TRBV5-1; d_gene: TRBD1; j_gene: TRBJ2-5
CDR3aa: CASGFLESGAGQETQYF; CDR3nt: TGTGCTAGTGGTTTCTTGGAATCTGGGGCAGGCCAAGAGACCCAGTACTTC; abundance: -; v_gene: TRBV12-5; d_gene: -; j_gene: TRBJ2-5
CDR3aa: CSVRLTGGASYEQYF; CDR3nt: TGCAGCGTTAGATTGACAGGGGGCGCCTCCTACGAGCAGTACTTC; abundance: -; v_gene: TRBV29-1; d_gene: TRBD1; j_gene: TRBJ2-7
CDR3aa: CAIQAGASPDTQYF; CDR3nt: TGTGCCATCCAGGCGGGAGCCAGCCCAGATACGCAGTATTTT; abundance: many; v_gene: TRBV10-3; d_gene: TRBD2; j_gene: TRBJ2-3
CDR3aa: CASSFPSKGGLAYTNEQFF; CDR3nt: TGTGCCAGCAGCTTCCCCTCAAAGGGAGGCCTGGCGTATACCAATGAGCAGTTCTTC; abundance: few; v_gene: TRBV11-1; d_gene: -; j_gene: TRBJ2-1
CDR3aa: CASSQTGESYNSPLHF; CDR3nt: TGTGCCAGCAGCCAGACAGGGGAATCCTATAATTCACCCCTCCACTTT; abundance: -; v_gene: TRBV13; d_gene: TRBD1; j_gene: TRBJ1-6
CDR3aa: CASSQDGRSGRGYTF; CDR3nt: TGCGCCAGCAGCCAAGACGGCAGGAGTGGACGGGGCTACACCTTC; abundance: -; v_gene: TRBV4-3; d_gene: -; j_gene: TRBJ1-2
CDR3aa: CSARSLRDSYNEQFF; CDR3nt: TGCAGTGCTAGAAGTCTCCGAGACTCCTACAATGAGCAGTTCTTC; abundance: many; v_gene: TRBV20-1; d_gene: -; j_gene: TRBJ2-1
CDR3aa: CSAALAGAGDTQYF; CDR3nt: TGCAGTGCCGCCCTAGCGGGAGCGGGAGATACGCAGTATTTT; abundance: few; v_gene: TRBV20-1; d_gene: TRBD2; j_gene: TRBJ2-3
CDR3aa: CASSPPGWSYTEAFF; CDR3nt: TGCGCCAGCAGCCCTCCGGGATGGAGCTACACTGAAGCTTTCTTT; abundance: -; v_gene: TRBV5-1; d_gene: -; j_gene: TRBJ1-1
CDR3aa: CASSQLAGAYNEQFF; CDR3nt: TGTGCCAGCAGCCAACTAGCGGGCGCCTACAATGAGCAGTTCTTC; abundance: many; v_gene: TRBV12-3/TRBV12-4; d_gene: TRBD2; j_gene: TRBJ2-1
CDR3aa: CASILDRGPTEAFF; CDR3nt: TGTGCCAGCATCCTGGACAGGGGGCCTACTGAAGCTTTCTTT; abundance: many; v_gene: TRBV12-3/TRBV12-4; d_gene: TRBD1; j_gene: TRBJ1-1
CDR3aa: CASRWDVEEKLFF; CDR3nt: TGTGCCAGCAGATGGGACGTGGAGGAAAAACTGTTTTTT; abundance: -; v_gene: TRBV12-3/TRBV12-4; d_gene: -; j_gene: TRBJ1-4
CDR3aa: CASRGSGGAVGLRDTQYF; CDR3nt: TGTGCCAGCCGCGGCAGCGGGGGGGCTGTGGGGCTTCGAGATACGCAGTATTTT; abundance: -; v_gene: TRBV27; d_gene: TRBD2; j_gene: TRBJ2-3
CDR3aa: CATSRDELTQYF; CDR3nt: TGTGCCACCAGCAGAGATGAACTAACGCAGTATTTT; abundance: many; v_gene: TRBV15; d_gene: -; j_gene: TRBJ2-3
CDR3aa: CSARGLVDYNEQFF; CDR3nt: TGCAGTGCTAGGGGACTAGTGGACTACAATGAGCAGTTCTTC; abundance: -; v_gene: TRBV20-1; d_gene: TRBD2; j_gene: TRBJ2-1
CDR3aa: CASSFGRTTDTQYF; CDR3nt: TGTGCCAGCAGCTTTGGGAGAACCACAGATACGCAGTATTTT; abundance: -; v_gene: TRBV5-5; d_gene: -; j_gene: TRBJ2-3
CDR3aa: CASSPGQGPTGTQYF; CDR3nt: TGTGCCAGCAGCCCAGGACAGGGACCCACAGGAACCCAGTACTTC; abundance: -; v_gene: TRBV7-2; d_gene: TRBD1; j_gene: TRBJ2-5
CDR3aa: CASSLAAGVDNEQFF; CDR3nt: TGCGCCAGCAGCTTAGCAGCGGGAGTAGACAATGAGCAGTTCTTC; abundance: -; v_gene: TRBV5-1; d_gene: TRBD2; j_gene: TRBJ2-1
CDR3aa: CASSLVTTGTYEQYF; CDR3nt: TGTGCCAGCAGCTTAGTGACTACCGGGACCTACGAGCAGTACTTC; abundance: few; v_gene: TRBV7-2; d_gene: -; j_gene: TRBJ2-7
CDR3aa: CASSLYRLDRAFDNEQFF; CDR3nt: TGTGCCAGCAGCTTATACCGCTTAGACAGGGCTTTTGACAATGAGCAGTTCTTC; abundance: few; v_gene: TRBV7-8; d_gene: TRBD1; j_gene: TRBJ2-1
CDR3aa: CASSPVGTGGYEQYF; CDR3nt: TGTGCCAGCAGCCCAGTGGGGACAGGGGGATACGAGCAGTACTTC; abundance: -; v_gene: TRBV7-9; d_gene: TRBD1; j_gene: TRBJ2-7
CDR3aa: CASSVGLGTDYGYTF; CDR3nt: TGTGCCAGCAGCGTTGGTCTTGGGACAGACTATGGCTACACCTTC; abundance: -; v_gene: TRBV9; d_gene: TRBD1; j_gene: TRBJ1-2
CDR3aa: CASSQANRVYGYTF; CDR3nt: TGCGCCAGCAGCCAAGCGAACAGAGTATATGGCTACACCTTC; abundance: many; v_gene: TRBV4-1; d_gene: -; j_gene: TRBJ1-2
CDR3aa: CASSTTSWQETQYF; CDR3nt: TGTGCCAGCAGCACGACTAGTTGGCAAGAGACCCAGTACTTC; abundance: few; v_gene: TRBV7-2; d_gene: -; j_gene: TRBJ2-5
CDR3aa: CASSPYPRGTEAFF; CDR3nt: TGTGCCAGCAGCCCCTATCCCCGAGGCACTGAAGCTTTCTTT; abundance: few; v_gene: TRBV12-3/TRBV12-4; d_gene: -; j_gene: TRBJ1-1
CDR3aa: CASSFTGPETQYF; CDR3nt: TGTGCCAGCAGTTTTACAGGGCCAGAGACCCAGTACTTC; abundance: -; v_gene: TRBV12-3/TRBV12-4; d_gene: -; j_gene: TRBJ2-5
CDR3aa: CASTLEPGSGANVLTF; CDR3nt: TGCGCCAGCACCCTCGAACCGGGATCTGGGGCCAACGTCCTGACTTTC; abundance: -; v_gene: TRBV5-1; d_gene: -; j_gene: TRBJ2-6
CDR3aa: CATSWDNEQFF; CDR3nt: TGTGCCACCAGTTGGGACAATGAGCAGTTCTTC; abundance: many; v_gene: TRBV24-1; d_gene: -; j_gene: TRBJ2-1
CDR3aa: CASSLPWDKLTGELFF; CDR3nt: TGCGCCAGCAGCCTCCCCTGGGACAAACTCACCGGGGAGCTGTTTTTT; abundance: few; v_gene: TRBV5-1; d_gene: -; j_gene: TRBJ2-2
CDR3aa: CPSSFSPGGTEAFF; CDR3nt: TGTCCCAGCAGTTTTTCACCAGGGGGCACTGAAGCTTTCTTT; abundance: -; v_gene: TRBV28; d_gene: TRBD1; j_gene: TRBJ1-1
CDR3aa: CSVLGLAGRNEQFF; CDR3nt: TGCAGCGTTCTCGGACTAGCGGGAAGGAATGAGCAGTTCTTC; abundance: -; v_gene: TRBV29-1; d_gene: TRBD2; j_gene: TRBJ2-1
CDR3aa: CSARVLEETQYF; CDR3nt: TGCAGTGCTAGAGTCCTTGAAGAGACCCAGTACTTC; abundance: many; v_gene: TRBV20-1; d_gene: -; j_gene: TRBJ2-5
CDR3aa: CASGQGSYNEQFF; CDR3nt: TGTGCCAGCGGCCAAGGGTCCTACAATGAGCAGTTCTTC; abundance: -; v_gene: TRBV12-3/TRBV12-4; d_gene: -; j_gene: TRBJ2-1
CDR3aa: CASSLVAGLVSSEQYF; CDR3nt: TGTGCCAGCAGTCTTGTCGCGGGCTTAGTGTCTTCCGAGCAGTACTTC; abundance: few; v_gene: TRBV7-2; d_gene: -; j_gene: TRBJ2-7
CDR3aa: CASSLRRTGGLGETQYF; CDR3nt: TGTGCCAGCAGCTTGCGGAGGACAGGGGGGTTGGGAGAGACCCAGTACTTC; abundance: -; v_gene: TRBV7-6; d_gene: TRBD1; j_gene: TRBJ2-5
CDR3aa: CASSPFRLGGNQPQHF; CDR3nt: TGTGCCAGCAGCCCTTTTAGGCTAGGGGGAAATCAGCCCCAGCATTTT; abundance: -; v_gene: TRBV7-8; d_gene: -; j_gene: TRBJ1-5
CDR3aa: CASSLSPGSSYNEQFF; CDR3nt: TGTGCCAGCAGTTTATCGCCGGGTAGCTCCTACAATGAGCAGTTCTTC; abundance: many; v_gene: TRBV27; d_gene: -; j_gene: TRBJ2-1
CDR3aa: CASTPEQGLQPQHF; CDR3nt: TGTGCCAGCACCCCCGAGCAGGGGTTGCAGCCCCAGCATTTT; abundance: -; v_gene: TRBV2; d_gene: -; j_gene: TRBJ1-5
CDR3aa: CATAGQGASNYGYTF; CDR3nt: TGTGCCACCGCGGGACAGGGGGCATCTAACTATGGCTACACCTTC; abundance: -; v_gene: TRBV6-1; d_gene: TRBD1; j_gene: TRBJ1-2
CDR3aa: CSVETRTGGSNTEAFF; CDR3nt: TGCAGCGTTGAAACACGGACAGGGGGCTCGAACACTGAAGCTTTCTTT; abundance: many; v_gene: TRBV29-1; d_gene: TRBD1; j_gene: TRBJ1-1
CDR3aa: CASSLGPSTGDLYNEQFF; CDR3nt: TGCGCCAGCAGCTTGGGCCCGTCTACAGGGGACTTGTACAATGAGCAGTTCTTC; abundance: few; v_gene: TRBV5-1; d_gene: -; j_gene: TRBJ2-1
CDR3aa: CASSSYSGRTDTQYF; CDR3nt: TGCGCCAGCAGCTCCTATAGCGGGAGGACAGATACGCAGTATTTT; abundance: few; v_gene: TRBV5-1; d_gene: TRBD2; j_gene: TRBJ2-3
CDR3aa: CASSYSFSSGSDTQYF; CDR3nt: TGTGCCAGCAGTTACTCGTTTAGTTCAGGATCCGATACGCAGTATTTT; abundance: few; v_gene: TRBV6-5; d_gene: -; j_gene: TRBJ2-3
CDR3aa: CASSLMGQGAETQYF; CDR3nt: TGTGCCAGCAGTTTAATGGGTCAGGGCGCGGAGACCCAGTACTTC; abundance: -; v_gene: TRBV12-3/TRBV12-4; d_gene: -; j_gene: TRBJ2-5
CDR3aa: CSARDLSTVRREAFF; CDR3nt: TGCAGTGCTAGAGATCTCTCGACAGTAAGACGGGAAGCTTTCTTT; abundance: many; v_gene: TRBV20-1; d_gene: -; j_gene: TRBJ1-1
CDR3aa: CASTYRAVSSYEQYF; CDR3nt: TGTGCCAGCACCTACCGGGCGGTGAGCTCCTACGAGCAGTACTTC; abundance: few; v_gene: TRBV6-1; d_gene: -; j_gene: TRBJ2-7
CDR3aa: CASTRVGRGGGDTQYF; CDR3nt: TGCGCCAGCACCAGAGTGGGACGGGGAGGAGGAGATACGCAGTATTTT; abundance: -; v_gene: TRBV5-1; d_gene: -; j_gene: TRBJ2-3
CDR3aa: CASSSKDLFRRSSEQFF; CDR3nt: TGTGCCAGCAGCTCCAAGGACCTATTTCGTCGAAGCAGTGAGCAGTTCTTC; abundance: many; v_gene: TRBV9; d_gene: -; j_gene: TRBJ2-1
CDR3aa: CASSFEAPDTQYF; CDR3nt: TGTGCCAGCAGTTTCGAAGCGCCAGATACGCAGTATTTT; abundance: -; v_gene: TRBV12-3/TRBV12-4; d_gene: -; j_gene: TRBJ2-3
CDR3aa: CASSAYRDRVWNEQFF; CDR3nt: TGTGCCAGCTCAGCATACCGGGACAGGGTGTGGAATGAGCAGTTCTTC; abundance: many; v_gene: TRBV12-3/TRBV12-4; d_gene: TRBD1; j_gene: TRBJ2-1
CDR3aa: CASSSRASTDTQYF; CDR3nt: TGTGCCAGCAGTTCTAGGGCTAGCACAGATACGCAGTATTTT; abundance: many; v_gene: TRBV6-5; d_gene: -; j_gene: TRBJ2-3
CDR3aa: CSARSLAGTSYNEQFF; CDR3nt: TGCAGTGCTAGATCCCTAGCGGGGACCTCCTACAATGAGCAGTTCTTC; abundance: -; v_gene: TRBV20-1; d_gene: TRBD2; j_gene: TRBJ2-1
CDR3aa: CASSSGTSTYNEQFF; CDR3nt: TGTGCCAGCAGTTCCGGGACTAGCACATACAATGAGCAGTTCTTC; abundance: -; v_gene: TRBV27; d_gene: TRBD2; j_gene: TRBJ2-1
CDR3aa: CASSLGGKGYEQYF; CDR3nt: TGTGCCAGCAGCTTAGGTGGGAAAGGGTACGAGCAGTACTTC; abundance: few; v_gene: TRBV7-2; d_gene: -; j_gene: TRBJ2-7
CDR3aa: CASNQGGYTGELFF; CDR3nt: TGTGCCAGCAATCAGGGCGGATACACCGGGGAGCTGTTTTTT; abundance: many; v_gene: TRBV5-6; d_gene: -; j_gene: TRBJ2-2
CDR3aa: CASSHTTGATYNEQFF; CDR3nt: TGTGCCAGCAGCCACACAACAGGGGCCACCTACAATGAGCAGTTCTTC; abundance: few; v_gene: TRBV7-3; d_gene: TRBD1; j_gene: TRBJ2-1